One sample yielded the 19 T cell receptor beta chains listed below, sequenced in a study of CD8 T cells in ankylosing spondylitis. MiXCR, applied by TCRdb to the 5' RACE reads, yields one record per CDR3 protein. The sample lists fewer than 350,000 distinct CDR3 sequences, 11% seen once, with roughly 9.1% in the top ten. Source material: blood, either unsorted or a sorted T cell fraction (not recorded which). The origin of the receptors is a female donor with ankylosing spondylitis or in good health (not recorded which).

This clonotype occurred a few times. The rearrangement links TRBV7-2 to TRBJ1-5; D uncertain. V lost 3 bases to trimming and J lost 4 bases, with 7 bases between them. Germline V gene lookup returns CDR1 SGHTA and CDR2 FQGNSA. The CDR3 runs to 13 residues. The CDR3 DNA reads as TGTGCCAGCAGCTTTAGTCAGAATCAGCCCCAGCATTTT. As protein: CASSFSQNQPQHF. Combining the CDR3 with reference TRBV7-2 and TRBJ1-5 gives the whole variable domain GAGVSQSPSNKVTEKGKDVELRCDPISGHTALYWYRQSLGQGLEFLIYFQGNSAPDKSGLPSDRFSAERTGGSVSTLTIQRTQQEDSAVYLCASSFSQNQPQHFGDGTRLSIL.

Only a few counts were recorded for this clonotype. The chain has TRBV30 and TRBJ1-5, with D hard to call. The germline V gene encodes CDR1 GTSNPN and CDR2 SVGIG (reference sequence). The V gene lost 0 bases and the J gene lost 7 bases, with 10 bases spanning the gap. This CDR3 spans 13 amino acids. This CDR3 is CAWSVGIRQPQHF. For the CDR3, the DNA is TGTGCCTGGAGTGTCGGGATTCGGCAGCCCCAGCATTTT.

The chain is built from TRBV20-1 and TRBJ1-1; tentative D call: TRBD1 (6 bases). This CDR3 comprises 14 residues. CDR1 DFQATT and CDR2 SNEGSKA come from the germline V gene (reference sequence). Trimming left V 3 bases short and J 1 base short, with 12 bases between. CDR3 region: CSASVGGPNTEAFF. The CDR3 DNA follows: TGCAGTGCTAGTGTAGGGGGGCCGAACACTGAAGCTTTCTTT.

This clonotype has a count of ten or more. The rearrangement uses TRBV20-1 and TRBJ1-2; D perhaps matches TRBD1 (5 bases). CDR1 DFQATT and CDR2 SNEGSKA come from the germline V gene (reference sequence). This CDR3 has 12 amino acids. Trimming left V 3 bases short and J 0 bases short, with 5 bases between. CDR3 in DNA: TGCAGTGCTAGGGGGGCTAACTATGGCTACACCTTC. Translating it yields CSARGANYGYTF.

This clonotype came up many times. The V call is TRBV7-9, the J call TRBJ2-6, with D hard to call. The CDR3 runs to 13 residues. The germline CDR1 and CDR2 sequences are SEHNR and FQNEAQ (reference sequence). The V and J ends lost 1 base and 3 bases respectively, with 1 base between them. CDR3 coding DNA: TGTGCCAGCAGCTTAGTTGGGGCCAACGTCCTGACTTTC. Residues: CASSLVGANVLTF.

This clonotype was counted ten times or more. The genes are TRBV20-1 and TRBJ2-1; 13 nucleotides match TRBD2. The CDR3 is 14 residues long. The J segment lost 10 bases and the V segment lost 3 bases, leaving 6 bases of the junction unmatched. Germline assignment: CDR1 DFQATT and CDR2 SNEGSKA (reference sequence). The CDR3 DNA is TGCAGTGCTAGGGGACTAGCGGGACTCTGGGAGCAGTTCTTC. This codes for CSARGLAGLWEQFF.

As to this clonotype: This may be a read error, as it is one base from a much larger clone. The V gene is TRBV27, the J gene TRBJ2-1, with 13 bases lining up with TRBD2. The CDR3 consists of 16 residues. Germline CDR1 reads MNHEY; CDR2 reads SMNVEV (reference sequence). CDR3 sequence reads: CAGSPQTSGRRNEQFF. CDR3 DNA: TGTGCCGGCAGTCCACAGACTAGCGGGAGGAGGAATGAGCAGTTCTTC.

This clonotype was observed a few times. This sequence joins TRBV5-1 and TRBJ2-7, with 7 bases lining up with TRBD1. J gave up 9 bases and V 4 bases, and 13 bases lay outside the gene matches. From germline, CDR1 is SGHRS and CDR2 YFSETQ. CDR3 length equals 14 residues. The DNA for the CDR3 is TGCGCCAGCAGCGGAGGACAGGAAAGTGTCCGGCAGTACTTC. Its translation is CASSGGQESVRQYF.

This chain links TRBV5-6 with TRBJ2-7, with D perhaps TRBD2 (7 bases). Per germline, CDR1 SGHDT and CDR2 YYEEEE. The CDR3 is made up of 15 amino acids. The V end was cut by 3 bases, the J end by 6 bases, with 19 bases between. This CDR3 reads CASSSPGGGLVEQYF. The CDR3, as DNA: TGTGCCAGCAGCTCCCCTGGGGGGGGCTTGGTCGAGCAGTACTTC.

The CDR3 DNA reads TGTGCCAGTAGCTCCCTCCCGCAGGCCTCTAACTATGGCTACACCTTC. Protein product: CASSSLPQASNYGYTF. The chain has TRBV19 and TRBJ1-2, with D uncertain. Germline CDR1 and CDR2: LNHDA and SQIVND (reference sequence). V was cut by 6 bases and J by 0 bases, with 17 bases left in between. This CDR3 is 16 amino acids long.

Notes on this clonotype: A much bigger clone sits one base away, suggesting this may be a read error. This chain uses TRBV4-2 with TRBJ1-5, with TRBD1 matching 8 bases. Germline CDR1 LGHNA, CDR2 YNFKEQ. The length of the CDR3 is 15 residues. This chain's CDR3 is CASSQAGGKDQPLHF. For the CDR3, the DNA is TGTGCCAGCAGCCAAGCAGGGGGCAAGGATCAGCCCCTGCATTTT.

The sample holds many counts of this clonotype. The CDR3 DNA is TGTGCCAGCAGCTCACTAGGAACGGAGACCCAGTACTTC. This translates into CASSSLGTETQYF. This chain connects TRBV7-8 to TRBJ2-5, with D tentatively TRBD2 (5 bases). Trimming cost V 4 bases and J 5 bases, with 11 bases left between them. Germline V lookup: CDR1 SGHVS, CDR2 FQNEAQ. The CDR3 totals 13 residues. Based on the CDR3 plus reference TRBV7-8 and TRBJ2-5, the full variable domain is GAGVSQSPRYKVAKRGQDVALRCDPISGHVSLFWYQQALGQGPEFLTYFQNEAQLDKSGLPSDRFFAERPEGSVSTLKIQRTQQEDSAVYLCASSSLGTETQYFGPGTRLLVL.

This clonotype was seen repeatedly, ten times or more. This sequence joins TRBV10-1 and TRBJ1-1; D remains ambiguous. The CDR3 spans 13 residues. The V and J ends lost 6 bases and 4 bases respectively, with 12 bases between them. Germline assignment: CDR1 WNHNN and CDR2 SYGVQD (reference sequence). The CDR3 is CASSPTGITEAFF. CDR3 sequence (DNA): TGCGCCAGCAGCCCGACGGGGATCACTGAAGCTTTCTTT.

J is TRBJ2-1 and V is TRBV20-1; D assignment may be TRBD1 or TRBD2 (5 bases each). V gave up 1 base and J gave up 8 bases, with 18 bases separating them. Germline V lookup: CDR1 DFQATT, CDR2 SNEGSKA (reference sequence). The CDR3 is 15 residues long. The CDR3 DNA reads TGCAGTGCTAGAGGGGACCATCTGGGGACGGATGAGCAGTTCTTC. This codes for CSARGDHLGTDEQFF.

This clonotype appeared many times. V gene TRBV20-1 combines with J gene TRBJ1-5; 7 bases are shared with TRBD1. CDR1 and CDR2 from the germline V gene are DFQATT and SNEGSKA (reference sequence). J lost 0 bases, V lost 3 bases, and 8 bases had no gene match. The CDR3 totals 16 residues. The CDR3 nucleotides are TGCAGTGCTAGTAGAGCCGGGACAGATAGCAATCAGCCCCAGCATTTT. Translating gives CSASRAGTDSNQPQHF.

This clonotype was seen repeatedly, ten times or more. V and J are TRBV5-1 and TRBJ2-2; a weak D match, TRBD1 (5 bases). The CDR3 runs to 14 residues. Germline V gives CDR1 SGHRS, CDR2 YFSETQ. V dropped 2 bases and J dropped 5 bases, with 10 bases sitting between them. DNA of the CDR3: TGCGCCAGCAGCTTAGGGGAAAGGACCGGGGAGCTGTTTTTT. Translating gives CASSLGERTGELFF.

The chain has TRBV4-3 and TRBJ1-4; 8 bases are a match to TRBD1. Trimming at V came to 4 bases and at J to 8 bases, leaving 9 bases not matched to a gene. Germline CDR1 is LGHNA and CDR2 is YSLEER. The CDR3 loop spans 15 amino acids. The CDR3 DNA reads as TGCGCCAGCAGCCGGCAGGGGGCCTCTGGAGAAAAACTGTTTTTT. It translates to CASSRQGASGEKLFF.

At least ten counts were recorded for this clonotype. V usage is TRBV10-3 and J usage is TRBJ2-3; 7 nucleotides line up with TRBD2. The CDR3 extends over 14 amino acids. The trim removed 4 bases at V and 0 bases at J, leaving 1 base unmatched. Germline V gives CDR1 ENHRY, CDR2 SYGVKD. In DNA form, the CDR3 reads TGTGCCATCAGTGGGGGGGGGAGCACAGATACGCAGTATTTT. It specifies CAISGGGSTDTQYF.

This chain's CDR3 is CASSDRKDRGGNQPQHF. The CDR3 region has the DNA TGTGCCAGCAGTGATCGGAAGGACAGGGGAGGCAATCAGCCCCAGCATTTT. The chain is built from TRBV27 and TRBJ1-5; the match to TRBD1 covers 9 bases. The germline gives CDR1 MNHEY, CDR2 SMNVEV (reference sequence). Trimming removed 5 bases from V and 2 bases from J; junction bases left unmatched: 10. The CDR3 loop spans 17 amino acids.